This T cell receptor beta chain was observed in a study of Ad26.COV2.S vaccination and SARS-CoV-2 variants. Study-wide context: Once or twice, 56 days apart, Ad26.COV2.S was delivered intramuscularly.

Study conclusions and caveats: Vaccinated and placebo-treated recipients had similar non-spike TCR breadth. After vaccination, substantial breadth of spike-specific CD8+ and CD4+ responses was reported.

Profiling relied on immunoSEQ multiplex PCR, and the TCRdb table lists in-frame clones only, not all of them. The table includes around 300,000 clones, about 85% detected once. The treatment here: roughly 18 received Ad26.COV2.S at low or high dose, single or two shots; about 5 received placebo; per-sample allocation not given. Sampling happened 63 days after the first vaccine or placebo injection. The study used a vaccine consisting of an Ad26 vector that expressed Wuhan-strain SARS-CoV-2 spike. With regard to this clone: The antigen is not known. Other DNA sequences in this specimen translate into the identical CDR3.

This material consisted of peripheral blood, taken in a trial of Ad26.COV2.S vaccine versus placebo. This receptor was taken from a person aged 18-65 years who received the Ad26.COV2.S COVID-19 vaccine or a placebo.

Here the CDR3 DNA reads TGTGCCAGCAGCTTAGTGGCAGGGGAGAACACTGAAGCTTTCTTT. Amino acids: CASSLVAGENTEAFF. V is TRBV7-2 and J is TRBJ1-1; perhaps TRBD1 as D (6 bases). The length of the CDR3 is 15 residues. V was clipped by 1 base and J by 1 base, with 10 bases between them. Germline V gene sequence: CDR1 SGHTA, CDR2 FQGNSA.